This TCR beta chain was captured in a study of cytomegalovirus exposure and HLA in healthy donors. Broader study findings: First-cohort TCR clusters tended to co-occur in the 95 to 150 validation repertoires, a later analysis found.

This table comes from immunoSEQ multiplex PCR, and its TCRdb copy is limited to in-frame clones, with some not included. The sample has roughly 220,000 clones; approximately 83% are singletons. Concerning this clone: The antigen is unknown.

This receptor was taken from a young woman in good health and CMV-seropositive. Sample: PBMCs.

The CDR3 nucleotides read TGTGCCAGCAGCCCCGGACAGGGGGCCACTGAAGCTTTCTTT. It yields the protein CASSPGQGATEAFF. The rearrangement links TRBV9 to TRBJ1-1; 11 bases are shared with TRBD1. The junction had 3 bases not matched to a gene; V was cut back by 4 bases and J by 4 bases. This CDR3 contains 14 residues. In germline, CDR1 is SGDLS, CDR2 YYNGEE.